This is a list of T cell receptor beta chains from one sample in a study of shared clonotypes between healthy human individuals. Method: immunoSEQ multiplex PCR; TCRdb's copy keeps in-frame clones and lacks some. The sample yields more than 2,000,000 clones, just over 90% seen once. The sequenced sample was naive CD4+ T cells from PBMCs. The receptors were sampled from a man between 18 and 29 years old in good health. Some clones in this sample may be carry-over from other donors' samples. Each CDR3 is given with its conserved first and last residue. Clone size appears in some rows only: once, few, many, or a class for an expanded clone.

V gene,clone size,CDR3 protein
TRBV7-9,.,CASSRGLAKNIQYF
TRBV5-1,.,CASSATGAGETQYF
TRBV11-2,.,CASSLRTGRNEQYF
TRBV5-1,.,CASKDNAISYEQYF
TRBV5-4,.,CASSLLFYPDTQYF
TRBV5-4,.,CASSSKPGLAGDYNEQFF
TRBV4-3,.,CASRLAGATNEQFF
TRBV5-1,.,CASSLAGSGETQYF
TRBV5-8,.,CASSLYPQETQYF
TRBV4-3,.,CASSQDSGTGTQPQHF
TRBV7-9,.,CASSESLREELFF
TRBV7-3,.,CASSNQRESSYNEQFF
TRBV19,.,CASSVSIFGADTQYF
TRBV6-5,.,CASSQTSDQPQHF
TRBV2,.,CASIPRSGANVLTF
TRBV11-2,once,CASSLEPGLAGLVGELFF
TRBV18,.,CASSQGTGGTTEAFF
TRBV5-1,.,CASSLEGGTSGRANNEQFF
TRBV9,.,CASSVDPGTSLETQYF
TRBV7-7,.,CASSPIGRETQYF
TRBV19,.,CASSLPGTSVNEQFF